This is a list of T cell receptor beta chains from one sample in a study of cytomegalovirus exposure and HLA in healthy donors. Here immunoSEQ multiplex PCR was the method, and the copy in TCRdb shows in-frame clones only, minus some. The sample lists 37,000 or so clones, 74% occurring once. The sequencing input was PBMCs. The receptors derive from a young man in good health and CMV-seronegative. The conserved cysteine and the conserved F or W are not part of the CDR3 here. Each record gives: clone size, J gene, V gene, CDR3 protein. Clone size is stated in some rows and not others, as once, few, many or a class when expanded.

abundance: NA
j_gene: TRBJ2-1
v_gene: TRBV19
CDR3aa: ASSLDRGSYNEQF

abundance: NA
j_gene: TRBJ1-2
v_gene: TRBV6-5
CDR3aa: ASSPGGYGYP

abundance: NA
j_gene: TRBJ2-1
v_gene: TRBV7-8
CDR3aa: ASSYRDSLTLYNEQF

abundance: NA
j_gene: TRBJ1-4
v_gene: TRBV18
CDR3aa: ASSPGTGSNEKLF

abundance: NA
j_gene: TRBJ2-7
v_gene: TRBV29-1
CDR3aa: SAAQGANEQY

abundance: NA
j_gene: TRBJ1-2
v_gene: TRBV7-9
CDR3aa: ASSYGQTYGYT

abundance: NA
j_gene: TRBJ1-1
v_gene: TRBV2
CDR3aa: ASSEAPSVAEAF

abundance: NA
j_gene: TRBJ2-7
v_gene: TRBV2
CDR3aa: ASSETALEQY

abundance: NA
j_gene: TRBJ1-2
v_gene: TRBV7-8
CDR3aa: ASSPGQAKQYGYT

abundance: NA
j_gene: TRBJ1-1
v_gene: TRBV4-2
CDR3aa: AMPKRGLFGTEAF

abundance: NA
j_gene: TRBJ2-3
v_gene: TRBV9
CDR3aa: ASSASSGGRDTQY

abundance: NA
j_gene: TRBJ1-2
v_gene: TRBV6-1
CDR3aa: ASSGPGTGTYGYT

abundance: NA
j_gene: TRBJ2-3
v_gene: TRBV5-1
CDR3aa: ASSLDRGGDTQY

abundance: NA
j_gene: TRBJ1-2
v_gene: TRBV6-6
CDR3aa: ASLDSLNYGYP

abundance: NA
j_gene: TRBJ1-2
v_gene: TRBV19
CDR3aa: ASSRGQGGLSVGYT

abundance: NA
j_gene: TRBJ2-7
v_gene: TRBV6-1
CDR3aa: ASSEAGTGVFSYEQY

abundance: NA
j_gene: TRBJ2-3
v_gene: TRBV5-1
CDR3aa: ASSGWDRGTDTQY

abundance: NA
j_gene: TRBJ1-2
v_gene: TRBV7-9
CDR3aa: ASSFPGTGHSSYT

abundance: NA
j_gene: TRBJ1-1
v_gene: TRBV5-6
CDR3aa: ASSDRTGWEAF

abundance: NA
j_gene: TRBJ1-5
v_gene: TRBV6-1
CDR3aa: ASSGWGDRNQPQH

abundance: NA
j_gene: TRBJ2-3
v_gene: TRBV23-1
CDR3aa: ASSSPGECGGRATDTQY

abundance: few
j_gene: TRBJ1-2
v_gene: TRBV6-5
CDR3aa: ASSYSRGSGGYT

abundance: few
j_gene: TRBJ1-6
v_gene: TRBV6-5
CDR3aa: ASKGGRTPLH

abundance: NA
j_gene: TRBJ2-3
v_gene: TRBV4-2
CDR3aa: ASSPGTGDTDTQY

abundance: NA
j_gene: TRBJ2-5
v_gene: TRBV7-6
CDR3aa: ASSARTGGKETQY

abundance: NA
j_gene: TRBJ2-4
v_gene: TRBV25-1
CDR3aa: ASSPLTGGVGIQY

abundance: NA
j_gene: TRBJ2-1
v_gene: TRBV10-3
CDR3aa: AIRVTEEANEQF

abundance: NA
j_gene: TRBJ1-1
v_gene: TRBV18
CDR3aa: ASSRGGPNTEAF

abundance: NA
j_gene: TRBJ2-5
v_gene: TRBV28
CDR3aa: ARQNWPQETQY

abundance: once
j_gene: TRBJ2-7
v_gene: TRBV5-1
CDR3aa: ASRGQGAHEQY

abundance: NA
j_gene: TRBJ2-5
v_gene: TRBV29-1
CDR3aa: SVDSEETQY

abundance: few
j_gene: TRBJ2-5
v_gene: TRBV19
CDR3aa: ASGGLWAGQETQY

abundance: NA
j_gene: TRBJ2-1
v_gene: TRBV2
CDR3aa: ASSEWTSRSNEQF

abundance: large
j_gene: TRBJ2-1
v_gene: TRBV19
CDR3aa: ASSMTSGSYNEQF

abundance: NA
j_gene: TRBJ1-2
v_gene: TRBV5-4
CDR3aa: ASSSPGTDYGYT

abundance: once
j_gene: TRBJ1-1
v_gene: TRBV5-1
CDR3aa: ASSPRDSTMNTEAF

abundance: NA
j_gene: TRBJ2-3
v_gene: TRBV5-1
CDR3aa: ASSLLGAPSTDTQY

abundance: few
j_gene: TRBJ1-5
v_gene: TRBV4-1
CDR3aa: ASSQEGGRQPQH

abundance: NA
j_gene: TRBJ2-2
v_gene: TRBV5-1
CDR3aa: ASSQGASGAGELF

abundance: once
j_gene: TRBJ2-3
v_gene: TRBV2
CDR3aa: ASTVTSGRADTQY

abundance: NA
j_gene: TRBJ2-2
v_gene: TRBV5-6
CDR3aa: ASSLALGTANTGELF

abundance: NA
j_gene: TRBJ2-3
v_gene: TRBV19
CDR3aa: ASSTFSTDTQY

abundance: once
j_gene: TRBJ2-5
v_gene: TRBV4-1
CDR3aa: ASSQVQGTSQETQY

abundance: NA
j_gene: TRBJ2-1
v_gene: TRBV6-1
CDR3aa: ASSGRTGMDEQF